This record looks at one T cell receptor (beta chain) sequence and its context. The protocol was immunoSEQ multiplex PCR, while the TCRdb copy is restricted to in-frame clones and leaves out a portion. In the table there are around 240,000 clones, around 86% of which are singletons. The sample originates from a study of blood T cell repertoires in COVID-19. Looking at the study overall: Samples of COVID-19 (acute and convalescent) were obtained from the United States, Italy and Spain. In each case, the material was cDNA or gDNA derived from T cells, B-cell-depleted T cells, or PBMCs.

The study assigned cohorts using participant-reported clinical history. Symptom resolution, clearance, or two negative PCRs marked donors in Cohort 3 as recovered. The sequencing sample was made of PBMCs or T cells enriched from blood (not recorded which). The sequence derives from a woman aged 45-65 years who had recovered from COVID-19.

This chain's CDR3 is CASRRLGGYNEQFF. The DNA for the CDR3 is TGTGCCAGCAGACGCCTCGGAGGCTACAATGAGCAGTTCTTC. This rearrangement joins TRBV6-6 to TRBJ2-1; D perhaps matches TRBD2 (5 bases). Germline values: CDR1 MNHNY, CDR2 SVGAGI (reference sequence). The CDR3 is made up of 14 amino acids. V dropped 6 bases and J dropped 3 bases, with 12 bases sitting between them.